Sequencing of this TCR beta chain was carried out in a study of T cell repertoires in cytomegalovirus infection. For the study at large: Public TCR beta signatures were indicative of both CMV infection and a matching HLA type.

Each CDR3 protein is one row after TCRdb ran MiXCR on the reads. This table has roughly 700,000 distinct CDR3 sequences, roughly 33% appearing once. This clonotype appeared many times. Its antigen remains unidentified. This CDR3 region has 13 residues. V was cut by 4 bases and J by 6 bases, with 12 bases left in between. CDR1 and CDR2 (germline): SGHTA, FQGNSA. This TCR came from a human donor in good health (CMV status not recorded). Some clones in this sample may be carry-over from other donors' samples. The sequences come from cultured PBMCs, collected from culture after CMV antigen stimulation. The chain combines TRBV7-2 with TRBJ1-2; no clear D gene. The DNA for the CDR3 is TGTGCCAGCAGCTCTACCAGAGCGGATGGCTACACCTTC. It encodes CASSSTRADGYTF. Full variable domain (remainder filled in from reference TRBV7-2 and TRBJ1-2): GAGVSQSPSNKVTEKGKDVELRCDPISGHTALYWYRQSLGQGLEFLIYFQGNSAPDKSGLPSDRFSAERTGGSVSTLTIQRTQQEDSAVYLCASSSTRADGYTFGSGTRLTVV.